Shown below are 28 T cell receptor beta chains from a single sample sequenced in a study of blood T cell repertoires in COVID-19. Sequencing used immunoSEQ multiplex PCR; TCRdb keeps in-frame clones, though not all of them. The sample gives fewer than 200,000 clones, under 90% of which show up once; approximately 6.9% is in the top ten. Sequencing was carried out using peripheral blood. These receptors came from a man in his fifties or sixties with acute or convalescent COVID-19.

The chain has TRBV3-1 (or the pseudogene TRBV3-2) and TRBJ1-5; no clear D gene. This CDR3 is built from 15 residues. V lost 3 bases and J 0 bases, leaving 9 bases between the germline ends. From germline, CDR1 is LGHDT and CDR2 YNNKEL (reference sequence). CDR3 amino acids: CASSHPGISNQPQHF. In nucleotides, the CDR3 is TGTGCCAGCAGCCATCCCGGGATTAGCAATCAGCCCCAGCATTTT.

This clone was seen once. This chain links TRBV11-2 with TRBJ1-3; the D gene is possibly TRBD1 (5 bases). This CDR3 comprises 16 residues. From germline, CDR1 is SGHAT and CDR2 FQNNGV. Trimming removed 4 bases from V and 1 base from J, with 14 bases in between. The CDR3 here is CASSSLWTRSGNTIYF. CDR3 bases: TGTGCCAGCAGCTCACTATGGACAAGATCTGGAAACACCATATATTTT. Full variable domain (rest looked up from reference TRBV11-2 and TRBJ1-3): EAGVAQSPRYKIIEKRQSVAFWCNPISGHATLYWYQQILGQGPKLLIQFQNNGVVDDSQLPKDRFSAERLKGVDSTLKIQPAKLEDSAVYLCASSSLWTRSGNTIYFGEGSWLTVV.

V usage is TRBV12-5 and J usage is TRBJ1-1, with 7 bases identical to TRBD1. Germline CDR1 LGHNT, CDR2 FRNRAP. The J segment lost 4 bases and the V segment lost 6 bases, leaving 5 bases of the junction unmatched. This CDR3 region has 13 residues. DNA for the CDR3: TGTGCTAGTGGGCGACAGGGTGGCACTGAAGCTTTCTTT. It specifies CASGRQGGTEAFF.

The chain joins TRBV6-5 to TRBJ2-7; 7 positions agree with TRBD1. CDR1 is MNHEY and CDR2 is SVGAGI in the germline V gene. J was trimmed by 3 bases and V by 2 bases; bases with no gene match: 1. This CDR3 contains 13 residues. CDR3 protein: CASSYRDSYEQYF. As DNA, the CDR3 is TGTGCCAGCAGTTACCGGGACAGCTACGAGCAGTACTTC.

This clone occurred once. The rearrangement links TRBV5-1 to TRBJ2-1; 13 bases match TRBD2. This CDR3 is built from 16 residues. Losses at the gene ends were 0 bases for V and 5 bases for J; bases not matched to a gene: 2. Germline lookup yields CDR1 SGHRS and CDR2 YFSETQ. The CDR3 DNA sequence: TGCGCCAGCAGCTTGGGGACTAGCGGGAGAGACAATGAGCAGTTCTTC. Translated, it gives CASSLGTSGRDNEQFF.

This clone has only one observation. This sequence joins TRBV11-3 and TRBJ1-4; D is undetermined. Germline V lookup: CDR1 SGHNT, CDR2 YENEEA. Deletions cut 7 bases from V and 3 bases from J, with 15 bases between. The CDR3 runs to 15 residues. The CDR3 loop is CASNVPGMANEKLFF. In DNA, the CDR3 is TGTGCCAGCAACGTCCCGGGGATGGCTAATGAAAAACTGTTTTTT.

This clone was observed once. CDR3 residues: CASSPSGTGLSNEKLFF. DNA of the CDR3: TGTGCCAGCAGTCCAAGTGGGACAGGGCTCTCTAATGAAAAACTGTTTTTT. The V and J genes are TRBV27 and TRBJ1-4; 9 bases line up with TRBD1. The germline gives CDR1 MNHEY, CDR2 SMNVEV (reference sequence). There are 17 residues in the CDR3. After removal of 5 bases from V and 3 bases from J, the junction contained 10 bases not matched to a gene.

This clone was detected only once. The chain carries TRBV11-2 and TRBJ1-2; D possibly corresponds to TRBD1 (6 bases). Deletions cut 4 bases from V and 0 bases from J, with 12 bases between. The CDR3 consists of 15 residues. Germline V gene sequence: CDR1 SGHAT, CDR2 FQNNGV. CDR3 DNA: TGTGCCAGCAGCTCCTCAGGGGTAGCTAACTATGGCTACACCTTC. Translation: CASSSSGVANYGYTF. Using reference TRBV11-2 and TRBJ1-2 for the parts outside the CDR3, the full variable domain is EAGVAQSPRYKIIEKRQSVAFWCNPISGHATLYWYQQILGQGPKLLIQFQNNGVVDDSQLPKDRFSAERLKGVDSTLKIQPAKLEDSAVYLCASSSSGVANYGYTFGSGTRLTVV.

V usage is TRBV11-3 and J usage is TRBJ2-7; 7 bases agree with TRBD1. J was trimmed by 5 bases and V by 0 bases; bases with no gene match: 1. The germline gives CDR1 SGHNT, CDR2 YENEEA. The CDR3 length is 13 residues. The CDR3: CASSLDRGHEQYF. CDR3 DNA sequence: TGTGCCAGCAGCTTAGATAGGGGGCACGAGCAGTACTTC.

This chain joins TRBV11-2 and TRBJ2-5, with D possibly being TRBD2 (5 bases). Trimming left V 2 bases short and J 2 bases short, with 12 bases between. The CDR3 totals 15 residues. Looked up from germline, CDR1 is SGHAT and CDR2 is FQNNGV. CDR3: CASSLLHGIQETQYF. The CDR3 DNA reads as TGTGCCAGCAGCTTACTTCACGGGATTCAAGAGACCCAGTACTTC.

The J gene is TRBJ1-4, the V gene TRBV7-2; D is uncertain. Germline CDR1 and CDR2: SGHTA and FQGNSA. V was cut by 4 bases and J by 5 bases, with 8 bases left in between. The CDR3 has 13 amino acids. CDR3 region: CASSSSANEKLFF. The CDR3 bases are TGTGCCAGCAGCTCCAGCGCAAATGAAAAACTGTTTTTT.

The rearrangement links TRBV23-1 to TRBJ2-7, with D tentatively TRBD2 (5 bases). TRBV23-1 is treated as an ORF (open reading frame) with a function not yet certain. The V end was cut by 4 bases, the J end by 5 bases, with 15 bases between. CDR3 length: 14 residues. CDR3 sequence: CASSRRTIVHEQYF. DNA of the CDR3: TGCGCCAGCAGTCGGAGGACGATCGTCCACGAGCAGTACTTC.

This clone was counted once. V usage is TRBV9 and J usage is TRBJ2-7; 10 bases are shared with TRBD2. With 0 bases clipped from V and 5 bases from J, the junction kept 5 bases outside the gene matches. Germline lookup yields CDR1 SGDLS and CDR2 YYNGEE. The CDR3 is made up of 15 amino acids. CDR3 nucleotide sequence: TGTGCCAGCAGCGTAGCCCTAGCGGGGGCCAACGAGCAGTACTTC. This gives the protein CASSVALAGANEQYF. The entire variable domain, with the rest obtained from reference TRBV9 and TRBJ2-7, is as follows: DSGVTQTPKHLITATGQRVTLRCSPRSGDLSVYWYQQSLDQGLQFLIQYYNGEERAKGNILERFSAQQFPDLHSELNLSSLELGDSALYFCASSVALAGANEQYFGPGTRLTVT.

The chain combines TRBV7-8 with TRBJ2-2; D is uncertain. CDR3 length: 15 residues. Between the trimmed V and J ends, which lost 4 bases and 0 bases, there was a span of 9 bases. The germline CDR1 and CDR2 sequences are SGHVS and FQNEAQ. The CDR3 reads CASSSFGANTGELFF. CDR3 nucleotides: TGTGCCAGCAGCTCGTTTGGAGCGAACACCGGGGAGCTGTTTTTT. Complete variable domain (other parts from reference TRBV7-8 and TRBJ2-2): GAGVSQSPRYKVAKRGQDVALRCDPISGHVSLFWYQQALGQGPEFLTYFQNEAQLDKSGLPSDRFFAERPEGSVSTLKIQRTQQEDSAVYLCASSSFGANTGELFFGEGSRLTVL.

This sequence joins TRBV20-1 and TRBJ1-6, with D perhaps TRBD1 (6 bases). The CDR3 has 15 amino acids. V dropped 3 bases and J dropped 10 bases, with 19 bases sitting between them. Germline CDR1 DFQATT, CDR2 SNEGSKA (reference sequence). CDR3 amino acids: CSASPQGNFKSPLHF. The CDR3 DNA reads TGCAGTGCTAGTCCCCAGGGGAACTTTAAATCACCCCTCCACTTT.

The V gene is TRBV30, the J gene TRBJ1-2; a possible D gene is TRBD1 (5 bases). V gave up 1 base and J gave up 8 bases, with 11 bases separating them. Germline CDR1 and CDR2: GTSNPN and SVGIG (reference sequence). The CDR3 consists of 12 residues. CDR3 sequence reads: CAWSAGIGGYTF. CDR3 nucleotides: TGTGCCTGGAGTGCAGGGATAGGAGGCTACACCTTC. Variable domain in full (rest from reference TRBV30 and TRBJ1-2): SQTIHQWPATLVQPVGSPLSLECTVEGTSNPNLYWYRQAAGRGLQLLFYSVGIGQISSEVPQNLSASRPQDRQFILSSKKLLLSDSGFYLCAWSAGIGGYTFGSGTRLTVV.

The chain employs TRBV28 and TRBJ1-2; D remains unclear. Per germline, CDR1 MDHEN and CDR2 SYDVKM. Between the trimmed V and J ends, which lost 3 bases and 2 bases, there was a span of 7 bases. This CDR3 has 13 amino acids. The chain's CDR3 is CASSFPRNYGYTF. The DNA for the CDR3 is TGTGCCAGCAGTTTTCCACGGAACTATGGCTACACCTTC.

The chain has TRBV25-1 and TRBJ2-2; D is perhaps TRBD2 (7 bases). Germline V gives CDR1 MGHDK, CDR2 SYGVNS. Trimming cost V 2 bases and J 7 bases, with 20 bases left between them. The CDR3 runs 17 residues. CDR3 residues: CASSEGLGGAAGGELFF. The DNA for the CDR3 is TGTGCCAGCAGTGAAGGGTTGGGGGGGGCGGCTGGCGGGGAGCTGTTTTTT.

The gene calls are TRBV14 and TRBJ1-2; 10 nucleotides match TRBD1. Germline-derived CDR1 and CDR2 are SGHDN and FVKESK. Trimming at V came to 4 bases and at J to 4 bases, leaving 3 bases not matched to a gene. CDR3 length: 14 amino acids. The CDR3 region has the DNA TGTGCCAGCAGCCGGGACAGGGGCCCCTATGGCTACACCTTC. It specifies CASSRDRGPYGYTF.

CDR3 sequence reads: CASSLLADTDTQYF. The CDR3 region has the DNA TGTGCCAGCAGCTTACTAGCGGACACAGATACGCAGTATTTT. The rearrangement uses TRBV13 and TRBJ2-3; TRBD2 matches at 7 bases. The V gene's germline CDR1 is PRHDT and CDR2 FYEKMQ (reference sequence). The CDR3 runs 14 residues. J was trimmed by 2 bases and V by 2 bases; bases with no gene match: 1.

The gene calls are TRBV20-1 and TRBJ2-7; 10 bases agree with TRBD2. Germline trimming cut 6 bases from V and 6 bases from J; bases unmatched to any gene: 2. Germline V gene data show CDR1 as DFQATT and CDR2 as SNEGSKA (reference sequence). This CDR3 comprises 11 residues. The CDR3 reads CSASGGVEQYF. CDR3 DNA sequence: TGCAGTGCAAGCGGGGGGGTCGAGCAGTACTTC.

The chain recombines TRBV10-3 with TRBJ1-6, with 7 nucleotides matching TRBD1. The CDR3 is made up of 16 amino acids. After removal of 3 bases from V and 9 bases from J, the junction contained 11 bases not matched to a gene. Germline CDR1 and CDR2: ENHRY and SYGVKD. CDR3 bases: TGTGCCATCAGTGACTCCCGAGGGACAGAAGGTTCACCCCTCCACTTT. This gives the protein CAISDSRGTEGSPLHF.

CDR3 coding DNA: TGTGCCACCACCTCCGGGACTAGTCTTTTCTTC. This sequence encodes CATTSGTSLFF. The rearrangement uses TRBV24-1 and TRBJ2-1; TRBD2 agrees at 8 bases. Germline values: CDR1 KGHDR, CDR2 SFDVKD. CDR3 size: 11 residues. Trimming removed 8 bases from V and 16 bases from J; junction bases left unmatched: 9.

The chain has TRBV15 and TRBJ1-2, with 9 positions matching TRBD1. The CDR3 is 15 residues long. Per germline, CDR1 LNHNV and CDR2 YYDKDF (reference sequence). With 5 bases clipped from V and 3 bases from J, the junction kept 7 bases outside the gene matches. This chain's CDR3 is CATSAFRDRDYGYTF. DNA of the CDR3: TGTGCCACCAGCGCGTTCCGGGACAGGGACTATGGCTACACCTTC.

The V gene is TRBV12-3 or TRBV12-4, the J gene TRBJ1-5; no reliable D call. The CDR3 extends over 13 amino acids. Trimming cost V 8 bases and J 7 bases, with 15 bases left between them. CDR3 sequence: CASARGSQQPQHF. Written as DNA, the CDR3 is TGTGCCAGCGCGAGAGGGAGCCAACAGCCCCAGCATTTT.

The gene calls are TRBV24-1 and TRBJ1-2, with 7 bases lining up with TRBD1. Germline CDR1 reads KGHDR; CDR2 reads SFDVKD. The CDR3 sequence is 13 residues long. Unmatched junction bases numbered 9, after V lost 7 bases and J lost 8 bases. The CDR3 DNA follows: TGTGCCACCAGCCGCGACAGGGCAGGCGGCTACACCTTC. Translation: CATSRDRAGGYTF.

J is TRBJ1-3 and V is TRBV7-3; D not certain. Germline CDR1 reads SGHTA; CDR2 reads FQGTGA. V gave up 0 bases and J gave up 8 bases, with 11 bases separating them. This CDR3 spans 14 amino acids. As DNA, the CDR3 is TGTGCCAGCAGCTTAACAGGAGGATTGGACACCATATATTTT. It is translated as CASSLTGGLDTIYF.

The rearrangement joins TRBV19 to TRBJ1-5; 8 nucleotides align to TRBD1. Germline assignment: CDR1 LNHDA and CDR2 SQIVND (reference sequence). The ends lost 2 bases at V and 7 bases at J; junction bases unmatched: 4. This CDR3 is built from 14 residues. The CDR3 loop is CASSIQGAGQPQHF. CDR3 coding DNA: TGTGCCAGTAGTATACAGGGGGCTGGGCAGCCCCAGCATTTT.